The 20 T cell receptor beta chains in this list originate from one sample, sequenced in a study of OX40 agonist ivuxolimab in advanced cancers. Library method: the immunoSEQ multiplex PCR assay. In TCRdb, the immuneACCESS table is reduced to in-frame sequences with V and J assigned. These tables do not hold every clone; where another copy was compared, an unresolved V gene accounts for under half, and the others remain unexplained. Recorded for this sample are around 92,000 clones; approximately 80% of them occurred a single time. Of the sample, 2.5% to 3% falls within the top ten clones. Here the sequenced sample was CD4+ or CD8+ T cells sorted from blood, taken in a trial of the OX40 agonist ivuxolimab. Every receptor here comes from an adult with an advanced solid tumor such as melanoma, head and neck, liver or kidney cancer.

This clone was picked up one time. The chain joins TRBV6-5 to TRBJ2-7; D uncertain. Per the germline V gene, CDR1 is MNHEY and CDR2 is SVGAGI. This CDR3 is 13 amino acids long. Trimming pared 2 bases from V and 4 bases from J, leaving 9 bases between. The CDR3 loop is CASSYDAQYEQYV. DNA of the CDR3: TGTGCCAGCAGTTACGATGCACAATACGAGCAGTACGTC.

This clone came up once. The gene calls are TRBV7-2 and TRBJ2-5; TRBD2 aligns across 8 bases. V lost 6 bases to trimming and J lost 5 bases; unmatched junction nucleotides: 8. Germline V gene sequence: CDR1 SGHTA, CDR2 FQGNSA. This CDR3 spans 14 amino acids. DNA for the CDR3: TGTGCCAGCAGTCCCTCGGGGGGGCGGGAGACCCAGTACTTC. Translation gives CASSPSGGRETQYF.

The rearrangement links TRBV7-9 to TRBJ1-3; perhaps TRBD1 as D (6 bases). V lost 5 bases, J lost 8 bases, and 13 bases lay in between. The germline V gene has CDR1 SEHNR and CDR2 FQNEAQ (reference sequence). This CDR3 is 13 amino acids long. DNA for the CDR3: TGTGCCAGCAGCCCAAACAGGGCGGACACCATATATTTT. It specifies CASSPNRADTIYF.

The rearrangement links TRBV4-2 to TRBJ2-6; 7 bases agree with TRBD1. Germline V gene data show CDR1 as LGHNA and CDR2 as YNFKEQ. The CDR3 contains 15 residues. V trimming: 4 bases; J trimming: 3 bases; junction bases outside the gene matches: 3. CDR3 in amino acids: CASSPQGVGANVLTF. DNA of the CDR3: TGTGCCAGCAGCCCTCAGGGGGTTGGGGCCAACGTCCTGACTTTC.

V and J are TRBV6-4 and TRBJ2-5; no clear D gene. V dropped 7 bases and J dropped 4 bases, with 7 bases sitting between them. The CDR3 has 11 residues. Germline CDR1 MRHNA, CDR2 SNTAGT. The chain's CDR3 is CASKGRETQYF. In DNA form, the CDR3 reads TGTGCCAGCAAGGGTAGAGAGACCCAGTACTTC.

Comments on this clone: In the same sample, other DNA sequences code for this CDR3. The chain is built from TRBV7-2 and TRBJ1-2; D is undetermined. The CDR3 runs 12 residues. The germline V gene encodes CDR1 SGHTA and CDR2 FQGNSA. Deletions cut 4 bases from V and 7 bases from J, with 10 bases between. In nucleotides, the CDR3 is TGTGCCAGCAGCTCCTCAGGAAGTGGCTACACCTTC. This encodes CASSSSGSGYTF.

The chain is built from TRBV7-9 and TRBJ2-5; D remains unclear. The V gene's germline CDR1 is SEHNR and CDR2 FQNEAQ (reference sequence). The CDR3 spans 11 residues. The V and J ends lost 6 bases and 2 bases respectively, with 4 bases between them. This CDR3 reads CASSSQETQYF. CDR3 nucleotide sequence: TGTGCCAGCAGTTCACAAGAGACCCAGTACTTC.

This clone was seen a few times. The chain couples TRBV6-5 to TRBJ1-6; 10 bases line up with TRBD1. The CDR3 runs to 15 residues. After removal of 7 bases from V and 7 bases from J, the junction contained 7 bases not matched to a gene. CDR1 and CDR2 from the germline V gene are MNHEY and SVGAGI. Here the CDR3 DNA reads TGTGCCAGCAAAGGGGACAGGGGACCAAATTCACCCCTCCACTTT. Translated: CASKGDRGPNSPLHF.

This rearrangement joins TRBV5-1 to TRBJ1-2, with D maybe TRBD1 (5 bases). The germline gives CDR1 SGHRS, CDR2 YFSETQ. The CDR3 spans 14 residues. The germline V and J ends were trimmed by 1 base and 2 bases, with 9 bases remaining between them. CDR3 in DNA: TGCGCCAGCAGCTTGTCGTCAGGGAACTATGGCTACACCTTC. Protein: CASSLSSGNYGYTF.

V usage is TRBV28 and J usage is TRBJ2-3; D might be TRBD1 (5 bases). From germline, CDR1 is MDHEN and CDR2 SYDVKM. Between the trimmed V and J ends, which lost 3 bases and 0 bases, there was a span of 10 bases. This CDR3 is built from 15 residues. CDR3 in amino acids: CASSFSGLSTDTQYF. Here the CDR3 DNA reads TGTGCCAGCAGTTTTTCAGGGCTTAGCACAGATACGCAGTATTTT.

The CDR3 DNA is TGTGCCAGCAGCTTAGCGTTAGCGGAGACCCAGTACTTC. Amino acids: CASSLALAETQYF. This rearrangement joins TRBV11-1 to TRBJ2-5; tentative D call: TRBD2 (5 bases). Trimming cost V 0 bases and J 5 bases, with 7 bases left between them. The CDR3 length is 13 residues. Germline loops: CDR1 SGHAT, CDR2 FQDESV (reference sequence).

The chain employs TRBV25-1 and TRBJ1-1; the match to TRBD1 covers 7 bases. This CDR3 is 13 amino acids long. Trimming took 7 bases from V and 3 from J; bases not matched to a gene: 5. Germline V gives CDR1 MGHDK, CDR2 SYGVNS. The DNA for the CDR3 is TGTGCCAGCAAACCACAGGGGCACACTGAAGCTTTCTTT. This codes for CASKPQGHTEAFF.

J is TRBJ1-1 and V is TRBV28, with D uncertain. V was clipped by 6 bases and J by 4 bases, with 12 bases between them. CDR1 and CDR2 from the germline V gene are MDHEN and SYDVKM. The CDR3 spans 13 residues. CDR3 sequence: CASRAPAVTEAFF. DNA of the CDR3: TGTGCCAGCAGGGCCCCGGCCGTCACTGAAGCTTTCTTT.

J is TRBJ1-1 and V is TRBV23-1; no reliable D call. TRBV23-1 is flagged as an ORF with uncertain function. V lost 3 bases, J lost 1 base, and 9 bases lay in between. There are 14 residues in the CDR3. The CDR3 coding sequence is TGCGCCAGCAGTCATAAGTCCGGGAACACTGAAGCTTTCTTT. This codes for CASSHKSGNTEAFF.

The chain carries TRBV2 and TRBJ1-1, with D possibly TRBD1 on 6 matching bases. This CDR3 region has 13 residues. Trimming pared 8 bases from V and 0 bases from J, leaving 10 bases between. CDR1 and CDR2 (germline): SNHLY, FYNNEI. The CDR3 sequence: CASGQQMNTEAFF. The CDR3, as DNA: TGTGCCAGCGGACAGCAGATGAACACTGAAGCTTTCTTT.

The chain uses TRBV28 and TRBJ2-5; a weak D match, TRBD1 (5 bases). Germline V gene lookup returns CDR1 MDHEN and CDR2 SYDVKM. The V and J ends lost 2 bases and 5 bases respectively, with 15 bases between them. CDR3 length: 15 amino acids. CDR3 coding DNA: TGTGCCAGCAGTTTAGCCCAGCAAGGGGTGGAGACCCAGTACTTC. This sequence encodes CASSLAQQGVETQYF.

This clone was detected only once. The chain combines TRBV11-2 with TRBJ2-7, with 7 bases that match TRBD2. CDR3 length: 15 residues. Germline CDR1 SGHAT, CDR2 FQNNGV. With 1 base clipped from V and 4 bases from J, the junction kept 7 bases outside the gene matches. The CDR3 spells CASSLAPGTTYEQYF. The CDR3 region has the DNA TGTGCCAGCAGCTTAGCCCCCGGGACTACTTACGAGCAGTACTTC.

The genes are TRBV18 and TRBJ1-3; 7 bases fit TRBD1. J lost 0 bases, V lost 3 bases, and 14 bases had no gene match. The CDR3 runs 19 residues. Germline CDR1 KGHSH, CDR2 LQKENI. The CDR3 sequence: CASSPGQLSSRLSGNTIYF. CDR3 nucleotide sequence: TGTGCCAGCTCACCGGGACAGCTTTCCTCCCGTCTCTCTGGAAACACCATATATTTT. The full variable domain, completed using reference TRBV18 and TRBJ1-3, is NAGVMQNPRHLVRRRGQEARLRCSPMKGHSHVYWYRQLPEEGLKFMVYLQKENIIDESGMPKERFSAEFPKEGPSILRIQQVVRGDSAAYFCASSPGQLSSRLSGNTIYFGEGSWLTVV.

The chain uses TRBV4-3 and TRBJ1-2; 8 nucleotides agree with TRBD1. The germline V gene has CDR1 LGHNA and CDR2 YSLEER. This CDR3 contains 15 residues. After removal of 3 bases from V and 1 base from J, the junction contained 4 bases not matched to a gene. The CDR3 bases are TGCGCCAGCAGCCAGGATGACAGGGGTAACTATGGCTACACCTTC. Translation gives CASSQDDRGNYGYTF.

The chain uses TRBV7-3 and TRBJ1-6; D is uncertain. Trimming removed 5 bases at V and 7 bases at J, with 9 bases between. Per the germline V gene, CDR1 is SGHTA and CDR2 is FQGTGA. There are 13 residues in the CDR3. CDR3 nucleotides: TGTGCCAGCAGCGTAGGTGGGAATTCACCCCTCCACTTT. Protein sequence: CASSVGGNSPLHF.